The 9 T cell receptor beta chains listed next were all sequenced from one sample in a study of T cell changes during pregnancy in multiple sclerosis. Sequenced by immunoSEQ multiplex PCR; TCRdb stores in-frame clones only, minus some. The sample records 50,000 to 55,000 clones, around nine tenths being singletons. Sequenced material: CD4+ T cells from peripheral blood mononuclear cells, taken in the third trimester of pregnancy. Receptor source: a female donor with multiple sclerosis, enrolled in a pregnancy study.

This clone was seen once. V gene TRBV5-1 combines with J gene TRBJ2-3, with 7 bases identical to TRBD2. Trimming at V came to 0 bases and at J to 4 bases, leaving 8 bases not matched to a gene. CDR3 length: 16 residues. The germline gives CDR1 SGHRS, CDR2 YFSETQ. CDR3 sequence: CASSLATSDLSDTQYF. As DNA, the CDR3 is TGCGCCAGCAGCTTGGCCACTAGCGATTTATCAGATACGCAGTATTTT.

By sample share, this clone is medium-sized (0.01 to 0.1%). The rearrangement joins TRBV7-9 to TRBJ1-3; D unresolved. Germline V gene data show CDR1 as SEHNR and CDR2 as FQNEAQ (reference sequence). The CDR3 length is 15 residues. The V end was cut by 6 bases, the J end by 1 base, with 13 bases between. CDR3 amino acids: CASSAEGVSGNTIYF. The CDR3 bases are TGTGCCAGCAGTGCCGAGGGTGTTTCTGGAAACACCATATATTTT.

This chain joins TRBV11-2 and TRBJ2-7; a possible D gene is TRBD1 (6 bases). Trimming pared 5 bases from V and 5 bases from J, leaving 19 bases between. This CDR3 region has 15 residues. From germline, CDR1 is SGHAT and CDR2 FQNNGV. The CDR3 DNA reads TGTGCCAGCAGCCTATGGGACACCGTGGGAGACGAGCAGTACTTC. Its protein is CASSLWDTVGDEQYF. Using reference TRBV11-2 and TRBJ2-7 for the parts outside the CDR3, the full variable domain is EAGVAQSPRYKIIEKRQSVAFWCNPISGHATLYWYQQILGQGPKLLIQFQNNGVVDDSQLPKDRFSAERLKGVDSTLKIQPAKLEDSAVYLCASSLWDTVGDEQYFGPGTRLTVT.

This clone was observed a single time. The V call is TRBV18, the J call TRBJ2-7, with 8 positions matching TRBD2. The CDR3 runs to 15 residues. CDR1 KGHSH and CDR2 LQKENI come from the germline V gene. Trimming at V came to 4 bases and at J to 5 bases, leaving 10 bases not matched to a gene. CDR3 sequence reads: CASSQSGGAMNEQYF. CDR3 nucleotides: TGTGCCAGCTCACAATCCGGGGGGGCCATGAACGAGCAGTACTTC. The whole variable domain, remainder taken from reference TRBV18 and TRBJ2-7, is NAGVMQNPRHLVRRRGQEARLRCSPMKGHSHVYWYRQLPEEGLKFMVYLQKENIIDESGMPKERFSAEFPKEGPSILRIQQVVRGDSAAYFCASSQSGGAMNEQYFGPGTRLTVT.

The genes are TRBV7-8 and TRBJ1-2; 8 bases agree with TRBD1. Trimming took 2 bases from V and 2 from J; bases not matched to a gene: 10. This CDR3 has 17 residues. CDR1 and CDR2 from the germline V gene are SGHVS and FQNEAQ. The CDR3: CASSLSSGGATNYGYTF. As DNA, the CDR3 is TGTGCCAGCAGCTTATCTTCAGGGGGCGCGACCAACTATGGCTACACCTTC.

The J gene is TRBJ2-7, the V gene TRBV2; D not certain. V was cut by 0 bases and J by 5 bases, with 5 bases left in between. The germline V gene has CDR1 SNHLY and CDR2 FYNNEI. This CDR3 contains 12 residues. CDR3 region: CASSEAAHEQYF. Written as DNA, the CDR3 is TGTGCCAGCAGTGAAGCGGCCCACGAGCAGTACTTC.

The gene calls are TRBV4-2 and TRBJ1-2, with no clear D. The CDR3 consists of 15 residues. Germline-derived CDR1 and CDR2 are LGHNA and YNFKEQ. Trimming pared 1 base from V and 7 bases from J, leaving 16 bases between. In DNA form, the CDR3 reads TGTGCCAGCAGCCAAGTCCGCGAGGCCCTTATTGGCTACACCTTC. This encodes CASSQVREALIGYTF.

This chain uses TRBV11-2 with TRBJ2-3; no clear D. Per the germline V gene, CDR1 is SGHAT and CDR2 is FQNNGV. The V end lost 2 bases, the J end lost 6 bases, and 3 bases lay between the germline ends. The CDR3 consists of 11 residues. The CDR3 DNA reads TGTGCCAGCAGCTTACTGGATACGCAGTATTTT. This sequence encodes CASSLLDTQYF. The full variable domain, with the rest looked up from reference TRBV11-2 and TRBJ2-3, is EAGVAQSPRYKIIEKRQSVAFWCNPISGHATLYWYQQILGQGPKLLIQFQNNGVVDDSQLPKDRFSAERLKGVDSTLKIQPAKLEDSAVYLCASSLLDTQYFGPGTRLTVL.

The rearrangement links TRBV11-2 to TRBJ1-1; D unresolved. The CDR3 spans 14 residues. Trimming took off 5 bases at V and 0 bases at J, with 10 bases between the two ends. The germline V gene has CDR1 SGHAT and CDR2 FQNNGV. CDR3 sequence: CASSLNNMNTEAFF. In DNA, the CDR3 is TGTGCCAGCAGCCTCAACAACATGAACACTGAAGCTTTCTTT.